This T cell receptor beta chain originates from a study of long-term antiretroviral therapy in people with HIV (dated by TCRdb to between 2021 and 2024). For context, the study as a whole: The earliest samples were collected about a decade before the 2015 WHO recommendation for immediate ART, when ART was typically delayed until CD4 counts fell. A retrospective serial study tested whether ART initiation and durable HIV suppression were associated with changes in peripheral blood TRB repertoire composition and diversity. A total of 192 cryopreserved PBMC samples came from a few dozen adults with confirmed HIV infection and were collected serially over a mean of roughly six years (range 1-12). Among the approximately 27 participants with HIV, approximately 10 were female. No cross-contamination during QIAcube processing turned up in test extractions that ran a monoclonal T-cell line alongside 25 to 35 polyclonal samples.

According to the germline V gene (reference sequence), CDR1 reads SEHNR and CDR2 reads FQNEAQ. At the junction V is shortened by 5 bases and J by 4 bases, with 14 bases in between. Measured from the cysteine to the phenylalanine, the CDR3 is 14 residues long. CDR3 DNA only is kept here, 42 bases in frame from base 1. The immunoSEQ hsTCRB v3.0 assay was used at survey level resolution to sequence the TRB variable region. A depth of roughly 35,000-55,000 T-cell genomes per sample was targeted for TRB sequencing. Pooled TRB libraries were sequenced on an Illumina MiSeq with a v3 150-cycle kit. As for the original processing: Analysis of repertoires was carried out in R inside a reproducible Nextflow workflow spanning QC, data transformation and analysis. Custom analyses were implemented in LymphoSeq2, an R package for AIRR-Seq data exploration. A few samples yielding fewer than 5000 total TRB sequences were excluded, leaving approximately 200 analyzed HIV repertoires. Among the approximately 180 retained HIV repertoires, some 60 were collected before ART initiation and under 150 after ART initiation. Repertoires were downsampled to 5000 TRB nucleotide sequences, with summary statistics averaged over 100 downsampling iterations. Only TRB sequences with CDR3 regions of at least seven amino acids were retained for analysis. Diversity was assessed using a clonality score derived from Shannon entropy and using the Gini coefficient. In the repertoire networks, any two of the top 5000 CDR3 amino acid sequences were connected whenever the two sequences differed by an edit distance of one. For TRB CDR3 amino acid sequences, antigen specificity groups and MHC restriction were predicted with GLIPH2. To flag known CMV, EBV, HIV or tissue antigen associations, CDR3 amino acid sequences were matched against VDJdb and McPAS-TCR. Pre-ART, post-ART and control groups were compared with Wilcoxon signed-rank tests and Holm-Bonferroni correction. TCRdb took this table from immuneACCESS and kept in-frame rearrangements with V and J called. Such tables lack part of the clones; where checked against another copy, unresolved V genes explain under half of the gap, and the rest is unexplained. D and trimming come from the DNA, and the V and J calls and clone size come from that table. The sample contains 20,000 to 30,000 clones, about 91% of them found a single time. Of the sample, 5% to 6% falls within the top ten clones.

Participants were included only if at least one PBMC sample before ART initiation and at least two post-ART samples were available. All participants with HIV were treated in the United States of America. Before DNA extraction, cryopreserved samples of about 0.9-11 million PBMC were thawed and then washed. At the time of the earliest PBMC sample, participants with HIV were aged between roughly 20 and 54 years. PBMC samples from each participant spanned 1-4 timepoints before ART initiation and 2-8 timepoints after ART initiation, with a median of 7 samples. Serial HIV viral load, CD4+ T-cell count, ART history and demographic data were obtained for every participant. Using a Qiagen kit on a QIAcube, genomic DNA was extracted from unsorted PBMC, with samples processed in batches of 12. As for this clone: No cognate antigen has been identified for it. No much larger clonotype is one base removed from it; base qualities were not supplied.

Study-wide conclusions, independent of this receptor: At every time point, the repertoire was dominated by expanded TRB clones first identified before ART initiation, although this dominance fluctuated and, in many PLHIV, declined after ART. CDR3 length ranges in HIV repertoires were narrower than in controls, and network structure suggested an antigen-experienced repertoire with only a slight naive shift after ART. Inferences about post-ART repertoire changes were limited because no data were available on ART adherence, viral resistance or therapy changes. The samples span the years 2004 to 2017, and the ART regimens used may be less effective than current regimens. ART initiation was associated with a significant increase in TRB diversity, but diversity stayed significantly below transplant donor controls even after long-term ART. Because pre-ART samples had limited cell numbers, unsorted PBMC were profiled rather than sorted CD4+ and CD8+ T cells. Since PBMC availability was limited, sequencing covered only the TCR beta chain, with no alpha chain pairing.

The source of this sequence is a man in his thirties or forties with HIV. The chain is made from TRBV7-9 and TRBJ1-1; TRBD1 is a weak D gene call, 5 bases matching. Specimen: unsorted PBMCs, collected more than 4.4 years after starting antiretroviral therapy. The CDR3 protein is CASSPHLGGTEAFF. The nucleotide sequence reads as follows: TGTGCCAGCAGCCCACATCTGGGGGGCACTGAAGCTTTCTTT.